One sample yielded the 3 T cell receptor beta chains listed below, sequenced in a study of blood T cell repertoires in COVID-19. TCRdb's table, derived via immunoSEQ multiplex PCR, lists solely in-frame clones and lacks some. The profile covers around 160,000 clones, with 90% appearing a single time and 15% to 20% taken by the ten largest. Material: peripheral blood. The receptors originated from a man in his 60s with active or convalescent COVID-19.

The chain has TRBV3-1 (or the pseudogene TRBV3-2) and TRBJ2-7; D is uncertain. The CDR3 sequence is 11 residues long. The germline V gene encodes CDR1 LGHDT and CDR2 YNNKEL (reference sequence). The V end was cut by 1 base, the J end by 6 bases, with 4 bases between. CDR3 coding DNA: TGTGCCAGCAGCCAAGCGAGCGAGCAGTACTTC. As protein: CASSQASEQYF.

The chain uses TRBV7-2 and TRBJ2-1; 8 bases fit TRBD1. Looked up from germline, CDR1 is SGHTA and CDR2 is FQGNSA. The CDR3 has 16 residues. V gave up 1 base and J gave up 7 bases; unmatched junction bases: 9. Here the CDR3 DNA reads TGTGCCAGCAGCTTAGGGCGCGGCAGGGGGCTTAATGAGCAGTTCTTC. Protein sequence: CASSLGRGRGLNEQFF.

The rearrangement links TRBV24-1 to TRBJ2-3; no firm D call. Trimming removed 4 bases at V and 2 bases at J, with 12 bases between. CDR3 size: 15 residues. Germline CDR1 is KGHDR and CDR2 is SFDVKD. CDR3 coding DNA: TGTGCCACCAGTGAATCCAGTCCCCACACAGATACGCAGTATTTT. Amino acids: CATSESSPHTDTQYF.